The 20 T cell receptor beta chains reported below all come from one sample, sequenced in a study of a mutant IDH1 vaccine in newly diagnosed glioma (dated by TCRdb to about 2021). Libraries were constructed by the immunoSEQ multiplex PCR assay. TCRdb obtained this table from immuneACCESS and retained in-frame rearrangements with V and J assigned. These tables miss some clones; where compared with another copy, unresolved V genes account for less than half of the shortfall, and the remainder is unexplained. Counted in this sample were 52,000 or so clones; around 80% of them appeared once. The top ten clonotypes cover 6.2% of the sample. No antigen has been identified for these receptors. The label giving this sample's time point can be read as: week 23, last vaccination. A 20-mer mutant IDH1 peptide at 300 micrograms in Montanide made up each vaccine dose, which was injected subcutaneously together with topical imiquimod.

Sequencing used PBMCs, obtained from a glioma patient whose treatment included an IDH1 peptide vaccine. Receptor source: a man between 35 and 55 years old with glioma.

This chain uses TRBV20-1 with TRBJ1-1, with D uncertain. Trimming took off 0 bases at V and 11 bases at J, with 7 bases between the two ends. Germline CDR1 and CDR2: DFQATT and SNEGSKA (reference sequence). This CDR3 comprises 10 residues. The DNA for the CDR3 is TGCAGTGCTAGAGAGTCACGGGCTTTCTTT. Protein product: CSARESRAFF.

The genes are TRBV7-6 and TRBJ2-5; 7 bases fit TRBD2. From germline, CDR1 is SGHVS and CDR2 FNYEAQ. The CDR3 is 14 residues long. The junction had 3 bases not matched to a gene; V was cut back by 1 base and J by 4 bases. The DNA for the CDR3 is TGTGCCAGCAGCTTAGAGGGGAGGGGAGAGACCCAGTACTTC. Encoded protein: CASSLEGRGETQYF. The whole variable domain, remainder taken from reference TRBV7-6 and TRBJ2-5, is GAGVSQSPRYKVTKRGQDVALRCDPISGHVSLYWYRQALGQGPEFLTYFNYEAQQDKSGLPNDRFSAERPEGSISTLTIQRTEQRDSAMYRCASSLEGRGETQYFGPGTRLLVL.

This clone appeared a few times. This chain connects TRBV5-4 to TRBJ2-2, with 9 bases aligning to TRBD1. Germline-derived CDR1 and CDR2 are SGHNT and YYREEE (reference sequence). The length of the CDR3 is 15 residues. V trimming: 4 bases; J trimming: 5 bases; junction bases outside the gene matches: 6. The CDR3 loop reads CASSPQGALTGELFF. DNA for the CDR3: TGTGCCAGCAGCCCACAGGGGGCACTTACCGGGGAGCTGTTTTTT.

V gene TRBV7-8 combines with J gene TRBJ1-5; a possible D gene is TRBD1 (6 bases). Deletions cut 6 bases from V and 7 bases from J, with 13 bases between. Germline CDR1 SGHVS, CDR2 FQNEAQ. The CDR3 is 13 residues long. CDR3 sequence: CASSLDRSQPQHF. DNA for the CDR3: TGTGCCAGCAGTCTGGACAGAAGCCAGCCCCAGCATTTT. Full variable domain (outside the CDR3, taken from reference TRBV7-8 and TRBJ1-5): GAGVSQSPRYKVAKRGQDVALRCDPISGHVSLFWYQQALGQGPEFLTYFQNEAQLDKSGLPSDRFFAERPEGSVSTLKIQRTQQEDSAVYLCASSLDRSQPQHFGDGTRLSIL.

The chain uses TRBV30 and TRBJ2-7; tentatively, D is TRBD1 (5 bases). The germline CDR1 and CDR2 sequences are GTSNPN and SVGIG (reference sequence). The V and J ends lost 1 base and 1 base respectively, with 8 bases between them. There are 13 residues in the CDR3. In DNA, the CDR3 is TGTGCCTGGAGTGCCCAGGGTTCCTACGAGCAGTACTTC. Translated, it gives CAWSAQGSYEQYF.

The chain uses TRBV6-1 and TRBJ2-4; 7 bases fit TRBD1. Germline V gene data show CDR1 as MNHNS and CDR2 as SASEGT. The CDR3 is 15 residues long. J was trimmed by 3 bases and V by 1 base; bases with no gene match: 3. CDR3 sequence: CASSEGQGSKNIQYF. Here the CDR3 DNA reads TGTGCCAGCAGTGAAGGACAGGGAAGCAAAAACATTCAGTACTTC.

The rearrangement uses TRBV6-6 and TRBJ1-1; TRBD1 matches 7 bases. This CDR3 comprises 15 residues. Trimming removed 2 bases from V and 5 bases from J; junction bases left unmatched: 8. Germline V gene sequence: CDR1 MNHNY, CDR2 SVGAGI (reference sequence). The CDR3 DNA reads TGTGCCAGCAGTTACCAGGGGGTCAAGTGGACTGAAGCTTTCTTT. Amino acid sequence: CASSYQGVKWTEAFF.

Of note for this clone: In the same sample, other DNA sequences code for this CDR3. The V call is TRBV9, the J call TRBJ2-7; 9 bases map to TRBD1. CDR1 and CDR2 (germline): SGDLS, YYNGEE. The CDR3 is 13 residues long. V dropped 3 bases and J dropped 2; count of bases not matched to a gene: 0. CDR3 residues: CASSGQGAYEQYF. CDR3 nucleotides: TGTGCCAGCAGCGGACAGGGGGCCTACGAGCAGTACTTC. The full variable domain, completed using reference TRBV9 and TRBJ2-7, is DSGVTQTPKHLITATGQRVTLRCSPRSGDLSVYWYQQSLDQGLQFLIQYYNGEERAKGNILERFSAQQFPDLHSELNLSSLELGDSALYFCASSGQGAYEQYFGPGTRLTVT.

The genes are TRBV6-6 and TRBJ2-7; D not certain. V lost 4 bases and J 2 bases, leaving 9 bases between the germline ends. This CDR3 has 13 amino acids. The V gene's germline CDR1 is MNHNY and CDR2 SVGAGI (reference sequence). CDR3 amino acids: CASSSAPAYEQYF. CDR3 coding DNA: TGTGCCAGCAGTTCGGCGCCAGCCTACGAGCAGTACTTC.

V usage is TRBV29-1 and J usage is TRBJ2-7; TRBD1 agrees at 8 bases. V trimming: 4 bases; J trimming: 5 bases; junction bases outside the gene matches: 10. From germline, CDR1 is SQVTM and CDR2 ANQGSEA. This CDR3 is 14 amino acids long. CDR3 region: CSVGGAYRGNEQYF. CDR3 in DNA: TGCAGCGTTGGCGGGGCCTACAGGGGGAACGAGCAGTACTTC.

Here the CDR3 DNA reads TGCGCCAGCAGTGAACCGGGACTAGCGGTCGAGCAGTACTTC. The encoded protein is CASSEPGLAVEQYF. The chain carries TRBV10-2 and TRBJ2-7; 11 bases align to TRBD2. With 3 bases clipped from V and 6 bases from J, the junction kept 4 bases outside the gene matches. CDR3 length equals 14 residues. Germline values: CDR1 WSHSY, CDR2 SAAADI.

The DNA for the CDR3 is TGTGCCAGCAGTGAATGGACGTCGGGAGACGAGCAGTACTTC. This sequence encodes CASSEWTSGDEQYF. J is TRBJ2-7 and V is TRBV25-1; D might be TRBD2 (6 bases). The CDR3 runs to 14 residues. CDR1 is MGHDK and CDR2 is SYGVNS in the germline V gene. With 1 base removed from V and 5 bases from J, the gap between germline ends came to 12 bases.

The chain couples TRBV2 to TRBJ1-6, with a weak D call TRBD1 (5 bases). With 7 bases removed from V and 0 bases from J, the gap between germline ends came to 16 bases. Germline CDR1 is SNHLY and CDR2 is FYNNEI. CDR3 size: 17 residues. CDR3 sequence (DNA): TGTGCCAGCACCTCTCAGGGAATAAGCTCCTATAATTCACCCCTCCACTTT. This encodes CASTSQGISSYNSPLHF.

For the CDR3, the DNA is TGTGCCAGCAGAATGGCGGGGTTTAGCTCCTACGAGCAGTACTTC. It is translated as CASRMAGFSSYEQYF. The chain employs TRBV7-8 and TRBJ2-7; D is perhaps TRBD2 (6 bases). From germline, CDR1 is SGHVS and CDR2 FQNEAQ. This CDR3 spans 15 amino acids. Trimming took 6 bases from V and 0 from J, leaving 15 bases between them.

The DNA for the CDR3 is TGCGCCAGCAGCCAAGTTTGGGGGGCGAACACTGAAGCTTTCTTT. Translated: CASSQVWGANTEAFF. The V gene is TRBV4-1, the J gene TRBJ1-1; maybe TRBD1 (6 bases). Germline V gene sequence: CDR1 MGHRA, CDR2 YSYEKL. Trimming pared 1 base from V and 1 base from J, leaving 10 bases between. CDR3 length: 15 amino acids.

The V gene is TRBV10-2, the J gene TRBJ1-4; unclear D gene. There are 14 residues in the CDR3. V was pared by 2 bases and J by 5 bases, with 9 bases between. The germline gives CDR1 WSHSY, CDR2 SAAADI. The CDR3 sequence: CASSEPSQNEKLFF. CDR3 DNA: TGCGCCAGCAGTGAGCCCTCCCAGAATGAAAAACTGTTTTTT.

Only a few counts were recorded for this clone. The V call is TRBV27, the J call TRBJ2-7, with D possibly matching TRBD2 (5 bases). The CDR3 totals 13 residues. Germline CDR1 is MNHEY and CDR2 is SMNVEV (reference sequence). V dropped 5 bases and J dropped 1 base, with 9 bases sitting between them. CDR3 loop: CASSLDSSYEQYF. CDR3 DNA: TGTGCCAGCAGTCTGGACTCATCCTACGAGCAGTACTTC.

The chain uses TRBV30 and TRBJ2-1; 13 bases fit TRBD2. After removal of 0 bases from V and 6 bases from J, the junction contained 5 bases not matched to a gene. There are 16 residues in the CDR3. The germline V gene encodes CDR1 GTSNPN and CDR2 SVGIG (reference sequence). The CDR3 DNA follows: TGTGCCTGGAGTGTACTAGCGGGGGGGCAGGGCAATGAGCAGTTCTTC. Translated, it gives CAWSVLAGGQGNEQFF.

This chain uses TRBV19 with TRBJ1-6; the D is unclear. Germline V gene data show CDR1 as LNHDA and CDR2 as SQIVND (reference sequence). The V gene lost 4 bases and the J gene lost 0 bases, with 10 bases spanning the gap. The CDR3 is 16 amino acids. The CDR3 here is CASSTLSSSYNSPLHF. CDR3 nucleotides: TGTGCCAGTAGTACCCTCTCCAGCTCCTATAATTCACCCCTCCACTTT. The full variable domain, in which reference TRBV19 and TRBJ1-6 provide the parts outside the CDR3, is DGGITQSPKYLFRKEGQNVTLSCEQNLNHDAMYWYRQDPGQGLRLIYYSQIVNDFQKGDIAEGYSVSREKKESFPLTVTSAQKNPTAFYLCASSTLSSSYNSPLHFGNGTRLTVT.

The chain uses TRBV4-1 and TRBJ2-1; no definite D call. Germline assignment: CDR1 MGHRA and CDR2 YSYEKL. CDR3 length: 13 residues. V lost 1 base and J 5 bases, leaving 6 bases between the germline ends. The CDR3 spells CASSQGDNNEQFF. In DNA, the CDR3 is TGCGCCAGCAGCCAAGGTGACAACAATGAGCAGTTCTTC.